The rows below give T cell receptor beta chains drawn from one sample of a study of T-cell memory formation after mild COVID-19. MiXCR was run by TCRdb on the 5' RACE reads, yielding one entry per CDR3 protein. The sample includes hundreds of thousands of distinct CDR3 sequences, around a sixth of them seen just once. Sequencing input: PBMCs or a T cell subset sorted from them (not recorded which). The receptors were sampled from a man between 18 and 29 years old who had mild COVID-19 (a few samples of this study predate the infection). Cell type and time point are not known. Both conserved end residues are part of each CDR3. The order of the fields is J gene, clone size, V gene, D gene, CDR3 protein, CDR3 DNA. D genes are given only for firm matches. Part of the rows lack a size; the others show once, few, many or a class for expanded clones.

>TRBJ2-3|-|TRBV20-1|-
CSARDVTGSAPDTQYF
TGCAGTGCTAGAGATGTGACGGGTTCGGCCCCAGATACGCAGTATTTT
>TRBJ1-5|-|TRBV20-1|-
CSARRGDTNQPQHF
TGCAGTGCTAGACGGGGGGATACCAATCAGCCCCAGCATTTT
>TRBJ2-5|-|TRBV5-1|TRBD2
CASMQGTRVGETQYF
TGCGCCAGCATGCAGGGGACTAGGGTGGGGGAGACCCAGTACTTC
>TRBJ1-2|-|TRBV6-1|TRBD1
CASSEAGQGMGYTF
TGTGCCAGCAGTGAAGCAGGACAGGGGATGGGCTACACCTTC
>TRBJ2-7|many|TRBV20-1|-
CSARGPGDEQYF
TGCAGTGCTAGAGGGCCCGGCGACGAGCAGTACTTC
>TRBJ2-2|-|TRBV5-1|TRBD2
CASSPTSGGSARELFF
TGCGCCAGCAGCCCTACTAGCGGGGGATCTGCGAGGGAGCTGTTTTTT
>TRBJ2-3|-|TRBV29-1|-
CSVFGSSTDTQYF
TGCAGCGTATTTGGTTCGAGCACAGATACGCAGTATTTT
>TRBJ1-4|few|TRBV15|-
CATSPMRGGDEKLFF
TGTGCCACCAGTCCCATGAGGGGGGGCGATGAAAAACTGTTTTTT
>TRBJ2-1|few|TRBV7-2|TRBD2
CASSLGGGLVEQFF
TGTGCCAGCAGCTTAGGCGGGGGTCTTGTTGAGCAGTTCTTC
>TRBJ1-5|few|TRBV6-5|-
CASRRRGEVGQPQHF
TGTGCCAGCCGCCGTAGGGGGGAAGTCGGTCAGCCCCAGCATTTT